This TCR beta chain came from a study of blood T cell repertoires in COVID-19. Study details: Italy, Spain and the United States were the sources of the convalescent and acute COVID-19 samples. Sample material is recorded as cDNA or gDNA derived from T cells, B-cell-depleted T cells, or PBMCs.

Per the original data handling: It was from reference gene primer amplification that nucleated cell counts were estimated. The data were produced by immunoSEQ multiplex PCR, yet TCRdb's version contains in-frame clones alone and is incomplete. The DNA gave D and trimming, while V, J and clone size come from that table. The table has under 200,000 clones, approximately 91% seen once. From germline, CDR1 is SGHRS and CDR2 YFSETQ. The germline V and J ends were trimmed by 3 bases and 0 bases, with 9 bases remaining between them. The CDR3 loop spans 14 amino acids. The TCR comes from a man aged 45-60 years with acute or convalescent COVID-19. The chain has TRBV5-1 and TRBJ2-5, with no clear D. The source material was peripheral blood. CDR3 sequence (DNA): TGCGCCAGCAGCTACCCCCGGGACCAAGAGACCCAGTACTTC. It is translated as CASSYPRDQETQYF. Together with reference TRBV5-1 and TRBJ2-5, the CDR3 gives the full variable domain: KAGVTQTPRYLIKTRGQQVTLSCSPISGHRSVSWYQQTPGQGLQFLFEYFSETQRNKGNFPGRFSGRQFSNSRSEMNVSTLELGDSALYLCASSYPRDQETQYFGPGTRLLVL.